Given below is one T cell receptor beta chain in context. Its antigen is currently unknown. Trimming removed 1 base at V and 0 bases at J, with 11 bases between. The length of the CDR3 is 16 residues. From germline, CDR1 is SGHRS and CDR2 YFSETQ. This sample stems from a study of T cell responses to AZD1222 COVID-19 vaccine. Overall study results and limits: Spike-specific TCR repertoires showed rising breadth and depth after two AZD1222 doses.

Assay: immunoSEQ multiplex PCR; the TCRdb copy retains only in-frame clones and omits some. Altogether 150,000 to 200,000 clones are present, about nine tenths being singletons, with the ten largest covering roughly 2.8%. J is TRBJ1-3 and V is TRBV5-1, with a tentative D call TRBD1 (5 bases). The source of this sequence is an adult in good health. The sequenced sample was peripheral blood, obtained on day 0 of AZD1222 vaccination. Here the CDR3 DNA reads TGCGCCAGCAGCTTGACGGCGGGGGTCTCTGGAAACACCATATATTTT. Protein: CASSLTAGVSGNTIYF.